The 10 T cell receptor beta chains given below trace back to one sample, sequenced in a study of blood T cells in healthy people across ages. The second PCR ran roughly 7 to 12 cycles with a sample-barcoded 5' primer and J-beta primers. TCRdb fed the 5' RACE reads into MiXCR, producing one record per CDR3 protein. The sample carries about 1.8 million distinct CDR3 sequences, just under 50% recorded once. Specimen: blood. These receptors originate from a middle-aged woman in good health.

This sequence joins TRBV12-3 or TRBV12-4 and TRBJ1-2; D is unresolved. This CDR3 spans 13 amino acids. V dropped 3 bases and J dropped 6 bases, with 11 bases sitting between them. The CDR3 loop reads CASSLGMGNGYTF. In nucleotides, the CDR3 is TGTGCCAGCAGTTTGGGGATGGGGAATGGCTACACCTTC.

The sample holds a few counts of this clonotype. The CDR3 coding sequence is TGCAGTGCTAGTTCGGAGACCTACGAGCAGTACTTC. This sequence encodes CSASSETYEQYF. V and J are TRBV20-1 and TRBJ2-7; unclear D gene. Germline V gives CDR1 DFQATT, CDR2 SNEGSKA (reference sequence). Between the trimmed V and J ends, which lost 3 bases and 2 bases, there was a span of 8 bases. The CDR3 sequence is 12 residues long.

J is TRBJ2-1 and V is TRBV12-3 or TRBV12-4, with unresolved D. The CDR3 sequence is 13 residues long. Trimming left V 2 bases short and J 12 bases short, with 14 bases between. For the CDR3, the DNA is TGTGCCAGCAGTTTAAAGAACTTAAAGAGGCAGTTCTTC. Protein product: CASSLKNLKRQFF.

Remarks on this clonotype: The germline gene is not matched at one end of the junction; a read error may be the cause. The V call is TRBV11-2, the J call TRBJ2-7, with D perhaps TRBD2 (5 bases). The J call may not be correct, given that the DNA end is closer to TRBJ2-5. Germline V gene lookup returns CDR1 SGHAT and CDR2 FQNNGV. This CDR3 region has 14 residues. CDR3 sequence reads: CTSSFSGLEKTQYF. CDR3 coding DNA: TGTACCAGCAGCTTTTCAGGACTTGAGAAGACCCAGTACTTC.

About this clonotype: The junction shows a germline mismatch at one end, possibly a read error. The rearrangement uses TRBV6-5 and TRBJ2-5, with no clear D. Per germline, CDR1 MNHEY and CDR2 SVGAGI. This CDR3 spans 15 amino acids. The CDR3 loop is CTSSYSYTVQETQYF. DNA of the CDR3: TGTACCAGCAGTTACTCATACACAGTGCAAGAGACCCAGTACTTC.

This clonotype has just a few counts. The CDR3 loop is CASSLAGGRGEQFF. The CDR3 DNA reads as TGTGCCAGCAGTTTAGCGGGGGGCCGGGGTGAGCAGTTCTTC. The chain combines TRBV28 with TRBJ2-1; TRBD2 matches 8 bases. The CDR3 has 14 amino acids. CDR1 is MDHEN, CDR2 SYDVKM, per germline. V shed 2 bases and J 9 bases; nucleotides not matched to a gene: 6.

The chain has TRBV12-3 or TRBV12-4 and TRBJ2-7; 8 bases fit TRBD1. J lost 3 bases, V lost 6 bases, and 7 bases had no gene match. The CDR3 contains 14 residues. The CDR3 bases are TGTGCCAGCAGCCCACAGGGGGTCGGCTACGAGCAGTACTTC. Translation: CASSPQGVGYEQYF.

The CDR3 region has the DNA TGTGCCAGCAGCCAAGATTGGACCGGCTATGGCTACACCTTC. It translates to CASSQDWTGYGYTF. The chain carries TRBV4-2 and TRBJ1-2; D ambiguous. The CDR3 is 14 amino acids. Germline CDR1 is LGHNA and CDR2 is YNFKEQ. Trimming left V 0 bases short and J 4 bases short, with 9 bases between.

Only a few counts were recorded for this clonotype. This chain uses TRBV20-1 with TRBJ2-5; D may be TRBD2 (6 bases). Germline assignment: CDR1 DFQATT and CDR2 SNEGSKA (reference sequence). CDR3 length: 16 residues. The V gene lost 3 bases and the J gene lost 0 bases, with 17 bases spanning the gap. This CDR3 reads CSASSPRRAYQETQYF. In DNA form, the CDR3 reads TGCAGTGCTAGCTCCCCTAGGAGGGCGTACCAAGAGACCCAGTACTTC.

This clonotype was detected only a few times. The chain combines TRBV4-2 with TRBJ2-7; no definite D call. The better agreement between TRBJ2-5 and the DNA end casts doubt on the J call. Per the germline V gene, CDR1 is LGHNA and CDR2 is YNFKEQ. The CDR3 covers 12 residues. The CDR3 DNA follows: TGTGCCAGCAGCCGGAGTACGGAGACCCAGTACTTC. Translation: CASSRSTETQYF.